This section outlines one T cell receptor beta chain sequence together with its context. The antigen remains unidentified. CDR3 length equals 15 residues. V was cut by 1 base and J by 4 bases, with 14 bases left in between. Germline V CDR1 and CDR2: SGHRS, YFSETQ. The PCR employed 60 Vbeta primers together with 13 Jbeta primers. Assay: immunoSEQ multiplex PCR; the TCRdb copy retains only in-frame clones and omits some. Here the sample spans about 240,000 clones, 81% being singletons. The data derive from a study of cytomegalovirus exposure and HLA in healthy donors. General study results and limits: A later analysis associated 16,951 TCR beta sequences with HLA alleles at a 0.05 false discovery rate.

This rearrangement joins TRBV5-1 to TRBJ1-1, with D perhaps TRBD1 (5 bases). The sequence was collected from a woman aged 60-75 years in good health and CMV-seropositive. Material for sequencing was PBMCs. Here the CDR3 DNA reads TGCGCCAGCAGCTTGAGGGCCGGAGGGACCACTGAAGCTTTCTTT. It specifies CASSLRAGGTTEAFF.